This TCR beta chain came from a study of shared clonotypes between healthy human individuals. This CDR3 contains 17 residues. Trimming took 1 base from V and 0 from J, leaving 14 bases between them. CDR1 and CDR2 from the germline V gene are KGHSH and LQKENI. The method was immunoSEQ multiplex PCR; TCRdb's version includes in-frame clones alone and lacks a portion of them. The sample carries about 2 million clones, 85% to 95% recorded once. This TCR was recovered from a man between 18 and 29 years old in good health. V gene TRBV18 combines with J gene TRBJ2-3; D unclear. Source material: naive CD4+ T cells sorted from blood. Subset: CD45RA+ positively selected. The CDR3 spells CASSPLTITTSTDTQYF. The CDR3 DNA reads TGTGCCAGCTCACCACTGACCATTACCACTAGCACAGATACGCAGTATTTT.